These 10 T cell receptor beta chains came from one sample sequenced in a study of cytomegalovirus exposure and HLA in healthy donors. Primers included in the PCR were 60 Vbeta and 13 Jbeta primers. The assay was immunoSEQ multiplex PCR, and TCRdb's table has in-frame clones only and misses some. The data contain about 120,000 clones, roughly 69% of them singletons. Sequenced: PBMCs. These receptors came from a woman aged 40 to 50 in good health and CMV-seropositive.

The V and J genes are TRBV6-5 and TRBJ2-1; the match to TRBD1 covers 9 bases. The CDR3 is 13 amino acids. V shed 6 bases and J 7 bases; nucleotides not matched to a gene: 4. Germline loops: CDR1 MNHEY, CDR2 SVGAGI. CDR3 residues: CASRGTGRNEQFF. Here the CDR3 DNA reads TGTGCCAGCAGGGGGACAGGGAGAAATGAGCAGTTCTTC.

This clone was detected once. V is TRBV29-1 and J is TRBJ1-3; 8 nucleotides align to TRBD1. This CDR3 comprises 15 residues. With 7 bases clipped from V and 0 bases from J, the junction kept 8 bases outside the gene matches. CDR1 SQVTM and CDR2 ANQGSEA come from the germline V gene. CDR3 DNA: TGCAGCGCTACCCGAGGGACAGGCTCTGGAAACACCATATATTTT. This codes for CSATRGTGSGNTIYF.

The chain has TRBV2 and TRBJ1-1; TRBD1 is a possible D gene (5 bases). Between the trimmed V and J ends, which lost 10 bases and 4 bases, there was a span of 13 bases. There are 12 residues in the CDR3. Germline loops: CDR1 SNHLY, CDR2 FYNNEI. The CDR3 nucleotides are TGTGCCACTACCATCGGGGGCACTGAAGCTTTCTTT. Its protein product is CATTIGGTEAFF.

In this sample, this clone turned up once. The rearrangement uses TRBV9 and TRBJ2-3; TRBD2 is a possible D gene (5 bases). Per germline, CDR1 SGDLS and CDR2 YYNGEE. Trimming cost V 4 bases and J 5 bases, with 17 bases left between them. The CDR3 length is 15 residues. CDR3 sequence: CASSISDTDLDTQYF. The CDR3 DNA reads as TGTGCCAGCAGCATTAGCGACACTGATCTAGATACGCAGTATTTT.

This clone was detected only a few times. The rearrangement uses TRBV18 and TRBJ2-5; D might be TRBD2 (6 bases). CDR3 length: 13 amino acids. The V gene lost 6 bases and the J gene lost 3 bases, with 11 bases spanning the gap. Germline V gene sequence: CDR1 KGHSH, CDR2 LQKENI. The CDR3 protein is CASSGGLEETQYF. CDR3 nucleotides: TGTGCCAGCTCGGGGGGACTGGAAGAGACCCAGTACTTC.

This clone has only a few counts. V gene TRBV2 combines with J gene TRBJ2-7; D possibly corresponds to TRBD2 (6 bases). This CDR3 comprises 15 residues. Trimming removed 5 bases at V and 7 bases at J, with 21 bases between. The germline V gene encodes CDR1 SNHLY and CDR2 FYNNEI. The CDR3 here is CASSPTPGLSGEQYF. The CDR3 nucleotides are TGTGCCAGCAGTCCTACGCCGGGACTGTCGGGGGAGCAGTACTTC.

In DNA, the CDR3 is TGTGCCAGTAGTGTCGACCTAGCGGGAGGTTACAATGAGCAGTTCTTC. Protein sequence: CASSVDLAGGYNEQFF. This chain connects TRBV19 to TRBJ2-1, with TRBD2 matching over 11 bases. Germline CDR1 and CDR2: LNHDA and SQIVND (reference sequence). The CDR3 totals 16 residues. The V gene end was trimmed by 5 bases and the J gene end by 4 bases; junction bases not matched to a gene: 7.

On this clone itself: The junction does not match germline at one end; this may be a read error. This chain joins TRBV6-4 and TRBJ1-3; 10 nucleotides agree with TRBD1. This CDR3 has 18 amino acids. The V gene's germline CDR1 is MRHNA and CDR2 SNTAGT. The CDR3 DNA reads as TGTGCCAGCACTGACGGGCGCGACAGGGGGCGTTCTGGAAACACCATATATTTT. This codes for CASTDGRDRGRSGNTIYF.

The genes are TRBV4-1 and TRBJ2-2, with D possibly TRBD2 on 5 matching bases. The V and J ends lost 0 bases and 9 bases respectively, with 11 bases between them. Germline V CDR1 and CDR2: MGHRA, YSYEKL. This CDR3 spans 14 amino acids. CDR3 in DNA: TGCGCCAGCAGCCAAGACAGGCCGGGGAGGGAGCTGTTTTTT. As protein: CASSQDRPGRELFF.

This clone appeared once. The V and J genes are TRBV27 and TRBJ2-7; TRBD2 is a possible D gene (7 bases). Germline assignment: CDR1 MNHEY and CDR2 SMNVEV (reference sequence). Trimming removed 1 base at V and 3 bases at J, with 16 bases between. The CDR3 covers 16 residues. The CDR3 loop reads CASSLYGGRLRYEQYF. In nucleotides, the CDR3 is TGTGCCAGCAGTTTATACGGGGGGCGGTTACGCTACGAGCAGTACTTC.